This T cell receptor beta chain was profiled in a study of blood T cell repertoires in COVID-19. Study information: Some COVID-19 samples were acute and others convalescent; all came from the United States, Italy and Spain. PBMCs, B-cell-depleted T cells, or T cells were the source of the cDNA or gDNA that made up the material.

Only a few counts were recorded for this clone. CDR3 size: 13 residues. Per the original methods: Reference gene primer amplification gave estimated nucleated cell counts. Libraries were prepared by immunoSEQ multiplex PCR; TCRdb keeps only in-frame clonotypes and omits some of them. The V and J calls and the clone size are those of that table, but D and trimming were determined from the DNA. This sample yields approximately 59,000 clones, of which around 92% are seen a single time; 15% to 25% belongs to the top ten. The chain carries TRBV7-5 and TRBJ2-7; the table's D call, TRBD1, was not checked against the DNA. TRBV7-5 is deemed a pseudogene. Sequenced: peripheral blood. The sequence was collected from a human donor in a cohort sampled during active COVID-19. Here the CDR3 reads CADPARGSYEQYF. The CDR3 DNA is TGTGCTGACCCGGCCAGGGGGTCCTACGAGCAGTACTTC.